The 3 T cell receptor beta chains below all came from one sample that was sequenced in a study of blood T cell repertoires in COVID-19. The repertoire was sequenced with immunoSEQ multiplex PCR; TCRdb's copy has only in-frame clones and lacks some. The data contain fewer than 150,000 clones, under 90% of them singletons. Input material: peripheral blood. The receptors originated from an elderly woman in a cohort sampled during active or convalescent COVID-19.

The V gene is TRBV5-5, the J gene TRBJ2-1, with 7 bases lining up with TRBD1. Germline trimming cut 0 bases from V and 4 bases from J; bases unmatched to any gene: 10. Germline V lookup: CDR1 SGHKS, CDR2 YYEKEE (reference sequence). The CDR3 extends over 17 amino acids. This chain's CDR3 is CASSLELPGQFYNEQFF. The CDR3 bases are TGTGCCAGCAGCTTGGAGTTACCGGGACAGTTTTACAATGAGCAGTTCTTC.

V and J are TRBV7-2 and TRBJ2-1, with 7 bases that match TRBD1. J was trimmed by 5 bases and V by 5 bases; bases with no gene match: 9. This CDR3 has 15 amino acids. Germline V CDR1 and CDR2: SGHTA, FQGNSA. The CDR3 sequence is CASSSDRVRDNEQFF. CDR3 sequence (DNA): TGTGCCAGCAGCAGCGACAGGGTTAGAGACAATGAGCAGTTCTTC.

V and J are TRBV28 and TRBJ1-3; TRBD1 agrees at 7 bases. V lost 6 bases to trimming and J lost 0 bases; unmatched junction nucleotides: 8. This CDR3 has 16 residues. CDR1 and CDR2 (germline): MDHEN, SYDVKM. The CDR3 is CASRGAGGSSGNTIYF. As DNA, the CDR3 is TGTGCCAGCAGGGGGGCAGGGGGAAGCTCTGGAAACACCATATATTTT. The full variable domain, rest sourced from reference TRBV28 and TRBJ1-3, is DVKVTQSSRYLVKRTGEKVFLECVQDMDHENMFWYRQDPGLGLRLIYFSYDVKMKEKGDIPEGYSVSREKKERFSLILESASTNQTSMYLCASRGAGGSSGNTIYFGEGSWLTVV.